This is a list of T cell receptor beta chains from one sample in a study of cytomegalovirus exposure and HLA in healthy donors. Sequenced by immunoSEQ multiplex PCR; TCRdb stores in-frame clones only, minus some. Its listing shows roughly 30,000 clones. What was sequenced was PBMCs. The receptors derive from a woman in her thirties or forties in good health and CMV-seropositive. CDR3s include the opening cysteine and the closing phenylalanine or tryptophan. D genes are given only for firm matches. Only part of the rows carry a size: once, few, many, or a class if the clone is expanded.

DNA | CDR3 | size | V | D | length | J
TGTGCCAGCAGTTCTCGGGGGATCCACGAGCAGTACTTC | CASSSRGIHEQYF | . | TRBV27 | . | 13 | TRBJ2-7
TGTGCCAGCAGTCTAAAGGGACTAGCCAATGAGCAGTTCTTC | CASSLKGLANEQFF | . | TRBV6-5 | TRBD2 | 14 | TRBJ2-1
TGTGCCAGCAGTTTAACAGCCACGTCCTACGAGCAGTACTTC | CASSLTATSYEQYF | . | TRBV28 | . | 14 | TRBJ2-7
TGCGCCAGCAGCCTTACAGGGTCGGGAGATACGCAGTATTTT | CASSLTGSGDTQYF | . | TRBV4-1 | . | 14 | TRBJ2-3
TGTGCCAGCAGTTACGGAGGACAGAACAATGAAAAACTGTTTTTT | CASSYGGQNNEKLFF | . | TRBV6-6 | . | 15 | TRBJ1-4
TGCGCCAGCAGTAGGGGACAGGAAGCCTACGAGCAGTACTTC | CASSRGQEAYEQYF | . | TRBV5-1 | TRBD1 | 14 | TRBJ2-7
TGCGCCAGCAGCTTGACAGGTTATAGCAATCAGCCCCAGCATTTT | CASSLTGYSNQPQHF | . | TRBV5-1 | . | 15 | TRBJ1-5
TGTGCCAGCAGCTTAGTGGCGAGGGCCACCCCCCAAAGGAACTATGGCTACACCTTC | CASSLVARATPQRNYGYTF | . | TRBV11-3 | . | 19 | TRBJ1-2
TGTGCCAGCAGCTTTAGGGGGCGATACGAGCAGTACTTC | CASSFRGRYEQYF | . | TRBV7-2 | TRBD1 | 13 | TRBJ2-7
TGTGCCAGTAGTCGGCGACAGGGCAATTTAGCCCCCTACGAGCAGTACTTC | CASSRRQGNLAPYEQYF | . | TRBV19 | TRBD1 | 17 | TRBJ2-7
TGTGCCAGCAGCCAACGGGAGCGGGAGACCCAGTACTTC | CASSQRERETQYF | . | TRBV4-2 | . | 13 | TRBJ2-5
TGTGCCTGGAGTCGGGGTTTGAACACTGAAGCTTTCTTT | CAWSRGLNTEAFF | . | TRBV30 | . | 13 | TRBJ1-1
TGCGCCAGCAGCTTGGACGGGAGCTACGAGCAGTACTTC | CASSLDGSYEQYF | . | TRBV5-1 | . | 13 | TRBJ2-7
TGTGCCAGCAGCTTAACGCACCCCGGGAATCAGCCCCAGCATTTT | CASSLTHPGNQPQHF | . | TRBV7-9 | . | 15 | TRBJ1-5
TGTGCCTGGAGTGTCGACTTCCGCTCCGACAATGAGCAGTTCTTC | CAWSVDFRSDNEQFF | . | TRBV30 | . | 15 | TRBJ2-1
TGCGCCAGCAGCTTGGCGGGGGACAGGGACAATGAGCAGTTCTTC | CASSLAGDRDNEQFF | . | TRBV5-1 | TRBD1 | 15 | TRBJ2-1
TGTGCCAGCAGGATAGGAACCGGGACTTTCTTTGGGGCCAACGTCCTGACTTTC | CASRIGTGTFFGANVLTF | medium-sized | TRBV7-2 | . | 18 | TRBJ2-6
TGTGCCAGCAGCCTAGAGGGAGTAAGCTACGAGCAGTACTTC | CASSLEGVSYEQYF | . | TRBV7-2 | . | 14 | TRBJ2-7
TGTGCCAGCAGCCCTTCGGACAGTCCCTACGAGCAGTACTTC | CASSPSDSPYEQYF | . | TRBV7-3 | . | 14 | TRBJ2-7
TGCGCCAGCAGCCAACGTCCCGGGACTAGCGGGAGGCTCGCCTACAATGAGCAGTTCTTC | CASSQRPGTSGRLAYNEQFF | . | TRBV4-1 | TRBD2 | 20 | TRBJ2-1
TGCAGCGTTGAGGTGGGACTGGCCCTGGAAGCTTTCTTT | CSVEVGLALEAFF | . | TRBV29-1 | . | 13 | TRBJ1-1
TGCGCCAGCAGCCAAGGAGTACAGGAGTCCTACGAGCAGTACTTC | CASSQGVQESYEQYF | . | TRBV4-3 | . | 15 | TRBJ2-7
TGTGCCAGCAGCTTTGGGGAGGACAGGGGATTTACCTACGAGCAGTACTTC | CASSFGEDRGFTYEQYF | . | TRBV5-4 | TRBD1 | 17 | TRBJ2-7
TGTGCCAGCAGCGCCCAGGGGCGACCTAACTATGGCTACACCTTC | CASSAQGRPNYGYTF | . | TRBV9 | . | 15 | TRBJ1-2
TGTGCCAGCAGTGACCGGGACAGGGGAGAAGAGACCCAGTACTTC | CASSDRDRGEETQYF | . | TRBV6-1 | TRBD1 | 15 | TRBJ2-5
TGTGCCAGCAGTTTATCTTTAGGTCGGACTAACACTGAAGCTTTCTTT | CASSLSLGRTNTEAFF | . | TRBV27 | . | 16 | TRBJ1-1
TGTGCCAGCAGTCCGACCGGAGGGTGGCAGCCCCAGCATTTT | CASSPTGGWQPQHF | . | TRBV28 | . | 14 | TRBJ1-5
TGTGCCAGCAGCCGCCGCTTGCCAGGGCGGGGGACCCAGTACTTC | CASSRRLPGRGTQYF | . | TRBV28 | . | 15 | TRBJ2-5
TGCGCCAGCAGAGAGGGCACAGTTAATGAAAAACTGTTTTTT | CASREGTVNEKLFF | . | TRBV5-1 | . | 14 | TRBJ1-4
TGTGCCAGCAGTAAGTCTAGGGGGCCGACTGAAGCTTTCTTT | CASSKSRGPTEAFF | . | TRBV6-5 | TRBD1 | 14 | TRBJ1-1
TGTGCCAGCAGCTTACCTAGGAGGACTACTTCCTACAATGAGCAGTTCTTC | CASSLPRRTTSYNEQFF | . | TRBV7-9 | . | 17 | TRBJ2-1
TGTGCCAGCATGATCGACAGGAACGGTGAGCAGTTCTTC | CASMIDRNGEQFF | . | TRBV2 | . | 13 | TRBJ2-1
TGTGCCAGCAGCGGGACTGCAAACTATGGCTACACCTTC | CASSGTANYGYTF | . | TRBV2 | . | 13 | TRBJ1-2
TGTGCCAGCAGTGATTTAGCGGGAGGGTATAATGAGCAGTTCTTC | CASSDLAGGYNEQFF | . | TRBV6-4 | TRBD2 | 15 | TRBJ2-1
TGTGCCAGCAGCTTAGATGGACAGGGTTGGACCTACGAGCAGTACTTC | CASSLDGQGWTYEQYF | . | TRBV11-1 | TRBD1 | 16 | TRBJ2-7
TGCGCCAGCAGCTTGGCCCGGGCGGGGGACGGGGAGCTGTTTTTT | CASSLARAGDGELFF | . | TRBV5-1 | TRBD2 | 15 | TRBJ2-2
TGCGCCAGCAGTATTCCCACCGGGGAGCTGTTTTTT | CASSIPTGELFF | . | TRBV5-1 | . | 12 | TRBJ2-2
TGTGCCAGCAGCCAACCAAACTCTGACACCGGGGAGCTGTTTTTT | CASSQPNSDTGELFF | . | TRBV4-2 | . | 15 | TRBJ2-2
TGCGCCAGCAGCTTGACGGTGGGACTAGCACCCCACGAGCAGTACTTC | CASSLTVGLAPHEQYF | . | TRBV5-1 | TRBD2 | 16 | TRBJ2-7
TGTGCCAGTAGTACCCGAGGGAGGGGCGCAGGGGAAAACTATGGCTACACCTTC | CASSTRGRGAGENYGYTF | . | TRBV19 | . | 18 | TRBJ1-2
TGTGCCAGCAGCTTTTCCGCGGGGTACACTGAAGCTTTCTTT | CASSFSAGYTEAFF | . | TRBV7-9 | . | 14 | TRBJ1-1
TGTGCCAGCACCCTCGGGGCTAGCGGGAGCTCCGAGCAGTACTTC | CASTLGASGSSEQYF | . | TRBV9 | TRBD2 | 15 | TRBJ2-7
TGTGCCAGCAGTAGACGGAGTTCCTACAATGAGCAGTTCTTC | CASSRRSSYNEQFF | . | TRBV25-1 | . | 14 | TRBJ2-1
TGTGCCAGCTCACCAACTACTAGCGCTGGGTATAATGAGCAGTTCTTC | CASSPTTSAGYNEQFF | . | TRBV18 | TRBD2 | 16 | TRBJ2-1
TGCGCCAGCAGCCAACTAGGGGGCTATGGCTACACCTTC | CASSQLGGYGYTF | . | TRBV4-1 | . | 13 | TRBJ1-2
TGTGCCAGCTCACCTGACAGGGTCCTCCACGAGCAGTACTTC | CASSPDRVLHEQYF | . | TRBV18 | TRBD1 | 14 | TRBJ2-7
TGTGCCAGCAGCCTAGGGGCAATGAACACTGAAGCTTTCTTT | CASSLGAMNTEAFF | . | TRBV14 | . | 14 | TRBJ1-1
TGTGCCTGGAGTGTACGTCAAGGGAGAGAAGCTTTCTTT | CAWSVRQGREAFF | . | TRBV30 | . | 13 | TRBJ1-1
TGTGCCAGCACCCGAGCAACAGGGGGCGGGTTGAACACTGAAGCTTTCTTT | CASTRATGGGLNTEAFF | . | TRBV7-9 | TRBD1 | 17 | TRBJ1-1
TGCGCCAGCAGCCAAGAGGGCCCGGGGGAGCCCTTTGGGAATGAGCAGTTCTTC | CASSQEGPGEPFGNEQFF | . | TRBV4-1 | . | 18 | TRBJ2-1
TGCAGCGTTGTGACGGGAGGGCCCGCCTACGAGCAGTACTTC | CSVVTGGPAYEQYF | . | TRBV29-1 | TRBD2 | 14 | TRBJ2-7
TGCGCCAGCAGCCTCAAGAGGGACAGGGGCGGAACTGAAGCTTTCTTT | CASSLKRDRGGTEAFF | . | TRBV4-1 | TRBD1 | 16 | TRBJ1-1
TGTGCCAGCAGCTTAGGGCAGGGGGAAGTCGGGGAGCTGTTTTTT | CASSLGQGEVGELFF | . | TRBV7-2 | TRBD1 | 15 | TRBJ2-2
TGTGCCAGCAGCGTAGGGAGAGTTGGCTACAATGAGCAGTTCTTC | CASSVGRVGYNEQFF | . | TRBV9 | . | 15 | TRBJ2-1
TGTGCCTGGACTGGGGGCCATAATTCACCCCTCCACTTT | CAWTGGHNSPLHF | . | TRBV30 | . | 13 | TRBJ1-6
TGTGCCAGCAGCCCTACACCTACAGGGGCCACCGGGGAGCTGTTTTTT | CASSPTPTGATGELFF | . | TRBV9 | TRBD1 | 16 | TRBJ2-2